This TCR beta chain derives from a study of technical replicates of blood from four donors (dated by TCRdb to 2015 to 2018). Receptors were amplified or captured by the immunoSEQ multiplex PCR assay. TCRdb stores this immuneACCESS table with in-frame sequences only. Part of the clones is absent; in the studies checked, under half of the shortfall reflects unresolved V genes, and no reason is known for the rest. For this sample there are some 77,000 clones; approximately 91% appear just once. The leading ten clones occupy approximately 0.4% of the sample. A note on this clone: Its target antigen remains unknown. Per-base qualities were not stored, and no clone one base away is much larger.

The TCR sequence derives from a human donor in good health. Sample: T cells isolated from PBMCs.

In nucleotides, the sequence is TGCGCCAGCAGCTTGGCTGGGACAGGGGATGAAAAACTGTTTTTT. Translated, this gives CASSLAGTGDEKLFF. The rearrangement joined TRBV5-1 to TRBJ1-4, and 10 bases in between align with TRBD1. Unmatched junction bases come to 2, with V trimmed by 0 bases and J by 6 bases. From its cysteine to its phenylalanine, the CDR3 spans 15 amino acids. Solely the CDR3 DNA is kept, with 45 bases framed from the first base. From the germline V gene, CDR1 is SGHRS and CDR2 is YFSETQ.